The 14 T cell receptor beta chains in this list originate from one sample, sequenced in a study of T cell responses to AZD1222 COVID-19 vaccine. TCRdb keeps only in-frame clones here, not all; method: immunoSEQ multiplex PCR. This repertoire shows 150,000 to 200,000 clones, 88% found once; its top ten account for 25% to 30%. This specimen consisted of peripheral blood, obtained 28 days after the second AZD1222 dose. The receptors here all came from an adult who received the AZD1222 COVID-19 vaccine.

This clone came up once. This chain joins TRBV4-2 and TRBJ1-6; D is possibly TRBD1 (6 bases). Germline V gene sequence: CDR1 LGHNA, CDR2 YNFKEQ. The CDR3 loop spans 13 amino acids. The ends were cut back, 5 bases at V and 10 bases at J, with 12 bases in the middle. The CDR3 loop is CASSTTDSSPLHF. The CDR3 nucleotides are TGTGCCAGCAGCACAACGGACAGCTCACCCCTCCACTTT.

This chain uses TRBV28 with TRBJ2-5; D uncertain. CDR1 MDHEN and CDR2 SYDVKM come from the germline V gene. This CDR3 region has 15 residues. Trimming shortened V by 7 bases and J by 5 bases, and 20 bases separated the two germline ends. The CDR3 region has the DNA TGTGCCAGCACTCCTCACCTCCAGACCGGGGAGACCCAGTACTTC. Amino acid sequence: CASTPHLQTGETQYF.

This chain uses TRBV19 with TRBJ2-1; 9 bases are shared with TRBD2. The length of the CDR3 is 16 residues. Per germline, CDR1 LNHDA and CDR2 SQIVND (reference sequence). The V segment lost 4 bases and the J segment 2 bases; nucleotides outside the gene matches: 6. The CDR3 here is CASSTVGLAAYNEQFF. The CDR3 nucleotides read TGTGCCAGTAGTACGGTGGGACTAGCAGCCTACAATGAGCAGTTCTTC. The variable domain in full, completed from reference TRBV19 and TRBJ2-1, reads DGGITQSPKYLFRKEGQNVTLSCEQNLNHDAMYWYRQDPGQGLRLIYYSQIVNDFQKGDIAEGYSVSREKKESFPLTVTSAQKNPTAFYLCASSTVGLAAYNEQFFGPGTRLTVL.

On this clone: A much more abundant neighbour one base away suggests this may be a read error. The genes are TRBV6-2 or TRBV6-3 and TRBJ2-3; D ambiguous. The CDR3 extends over 12 amino acids. Trimming pared 4 bases from V and 1 base from J, leaving 3 bases between. Looked up from germline, CDR1 is MNHEY and CDR2 is SVGEGT. The CDR3 region is CASSSRTDTQYF. In nucleotides, the CDR3 is TGTGCCAGCAGTTCCCGCACAGATACGCAGTATTTT.

V is TRBV28 and J is TRBJ2-3; 7 bases fit TRBD2. CDR3 length: 15 amino acids. Germline loops: CDR1 MDHEN, CDR2 SYDVKM. With 5 bases clipped from V and 3 bases from J, the junction kept 8 bases outside the gene matches. Here the CDR3 DNA reads TGTGCCAGCAGTCCCCCCGGGCGGGGGACAGATACGCAGTATTTT. It yields the protein CASSPPGRGTDTQYF.

CDR3 DNA sequence: TGTGCCAGCAGTTACCCTTTGACGACCGCAAACACTGAAGCTTTCTTT. The encoded protein is CASSYPLTTANTEAFF. The chain links TRBV6-6 to TRBJ1-1; no reliable D call. The germline CDR1 and CDR2 sequences are MNHNY and SVGAGI (reference sequence). This CDR3 comprises 16 residues. V was trimmed by 2 bases and J by 2 bases, leaving 15 bases between them.

The chain has TRBV19 and TRBJ2-7, with 7 bases aligning to TRBD1. The CDR3 extends over 13 amino acids. With 6 bases clipped from V and 3 bases from J, the junction kept 5 bases outside the gene matches. Germline CDR1 is LNHDA and CDR2 is SQIVND (reference sequence). CDR3 residues: CASSRDSLYEQYF. CDR3 DNA: TGTGCCAGTAGCCGGGACAGCCTCTACGAGCAGTACTTC.

The chain links TRBV18 to TRBJ2-7; D might be TRBD1 (7 bases). V dropped 6 bases and J dropped 2 bases, with 17 bases sitting between them. The V gene's germline CDR1 is KGHSH and CDR2 LQKENI. CDR3 length: 15 amino acids. CDR3 sequence (DNA): TGTGCCAGCTCCCCTAACAGGGGAGGCCCCTACGAGCAGTACTTC. The encoded protein is CASSPNRGGPYEQYF. Filled out from reference TRBV18 and TRBJ2-7, the complete variable domain reads NAGVMQNPRHLVRRRGQEARLRCSPMKGHSHVYWYRQLPEEGLKFMVYLQKENIIDESGMPKERFSAEFPKEGPSILRIQQVVRGDSAAYFCASSPNRGGPYEQYFGPGTRLTVT.

The chain employs TRBV10-3 and TRBJ2-7; D is possibly TRBD1 (6 bases). This CDR3 comprises 12 residues. The germline CDR1 and CDR2 sequences are ENHRY and SYGVKD. The V and J ends lost 8 bases and 5 bases respectively, with 13 bases between them. CDR3: CAIGGDIHEQYF. The CDR3 DNA follows: TGTGCCATCGGGGGCGATATCCACGAGCAGTACTTC.

The chain has TRBV6-2 or TRBV6-3 and TRBJ2-1; 13 positions agree with TRBD2. Germline trimming cut 2 bases from V and 4 bases from J; bases unmatched to any gene: 5. CDR3 length equals 17 residues. The germline gives CDR1 MNHEY, CDR2 SVGEGT. The CDR3 bases are TGTGCCAGCAGTTACGAGACTAGCGGGAGGCTATACAATGAGCAGTTCTTC. Translation: CASSYETSGRLYNEQFF.

The V call is TRBV6-5, the J call TRBJ1-4, with D possibly matching TRBD1 (6 bases). The CDR3 runs 15 residues. Germline V gene lookup returns CDR1 MNHEY and CDR2 SVGAGI. Trimming took 4 bases from V and 8 from J, leaving 17 bases between them. CDR3 nucleotide sequence: TGTGCCAGCAGTTTTGCACAGGGTCGACGGGAAAAACTGTTTTTT. Translation gives CASSFAQGRREKLFF.

V is TRBV18 and J is TRBJ2-2; 7 bases match TRBD2. From germline, CDR1 is KGHSH and CDR2 LQKENI. There are 14 residues in the CDR3. Unmatched junction bases numbered 5, after V lost 3 bases and J lost 7 bases. DNA of the CDR3: TGTGCCAGCTCACCCGGTACTAGCGTCGGGGAGCTGTTTTTT. The encoded protein is CASSPGTSVGELFF.

The V and J genes are TRBV6-1 and TRBJ2-7; 8 bases align to TRBD2. CDR3 length: 15 amino acids. With V trimmed by 1 base and J by 5 bases, 7 bases remained unmatched. In germline, CDR1 is MNHNS, CDR2 SASEGT. The CDR3 region has the DNA TGTGCCAGCAGTGAAGAGTCGGGAGGGTACCACGAGCAGTACTTC. Translation gives CASSEESGGYHEQYF.

V usage is TRBV5-1 and J usage is TRBJ2-5; 7 bases align to TRBD1. J lost 4 bases, V lost 4 bases, and 7 bases had no gene match. There are 14 residues in the CDR3. The germline V gene has CDR1 SGHRS and CDR2 YFSETQ. The DNA of the CDR3 is TGCGCCAGCAGCATTAGACAGGGTCGAGAGACCCAGTACTTC. This translates into CASSIRQGRETQYF.